Each of the 27 T cell receptor beta chains below was sequenced from the same sample in a study of T cells in Graves' hyperthyroidism and ophthalmopathy. There were TCR beta CDR3 regions amplified from RNA transcripts. RT-PCR in the first round (using the HTBI primer set) targeted the TCR CDR3. Via MiXCR, TCRdb re-called the multiplex PCR reads, giving one row per CDR3 protein. This table has around 370,000 distinct CDR3 sequences, under 20% appearing once. The sequenced sample was blood. These receptors were taken from a man aged 18 to 35 with Graves' ophthalmopathy.

This clonotype was counted a single time. The CDR3 DNA reads TGTGCCAGCAGCCAAGGTACAGCGAACACCGGGGAGCTGTTTTTT. As protein: CASSQGTANTGELFF. The chain uses TRBV4-2 and TRBJ2-2; D is ambiguous. Germline V gene lookup returns CDR1 LGHNA and CDR2 YNFKEQ. The CDR3 consists of 15 residues. V was trimmed by 1 base and J by 0 bases, leaving 6 bases between them.

The gene calls are TRBV28 and TRBJ2-1; 14 bases map to TRBD2. Germline assignment: CDR1 MDHEN and CDR2 SYDVKM. This CDR3 comprises 20 residues. Trimming at V came to 2 bases and at J to 1 base, leaving 10 bases not matched to a gene. The CDR3: CASSLLRLAGGLRSYNEQFF. The CDR3 nucleotides are TGTGCCAGCAGTTTACTCCGACTAGCGGGAGGGCTAAGGTCCTACAATGAGCAGTTCTTC. Full variable domain (outside the CDR3, taken from reference TRBV28 and TRBJ2-1): DVKVTQSSRYLVKRTGEKVFLECVQDMDHENMFWYRQDPGLGLRLIYFSYDVKMKEKGDIPEGYSVSREKKERFSLILESASTNQTSMYLCASSLLRLAGGLRSYNEQFFGPGTRLTVL.

Comments on this clonotype: Being one base from a much bigger clone, this may be a read error. The chain's CDR3 is CASSAGQTYNEQCF. Written as DNA, the CDR3 is TGCGCCAGCAGCGCGGGACAGACCTACAATGAGCAGTGCTTC. The rearrangement links TRBV5-1 to TRBJ2-1; D might be TRBD1 (7 bases). Germline V gene data show CDR1 as SGHRS and CDR2 as YFSETQ. The CDR3 has 14 amino acids.

This clonotype was seen ten or more times. This sequence joins TRBV28 and TRBJ2-3, with D possibly being TRBD2 (7 bases). Germline CDR1 reads MDHEN; CDR2 reads SYDVKM. This CDR3 is built from 14 residues. V was pared by 2 bases and J by 8 bases, with 14 bases between. CDR3 amino acids: CASSLGGGVGTQYF. Written as DNA, the CDR3 is TGTGCCAGCAGTTTAGGCGGGGGCGTAGGTACGCAGTATTTT.

There are a few counts of this clonotype. The chain combines TRBV13 with TRBJ2-7; the match to TRBD1 covers 11 bases. Trimming cost V 5 bases and J 2 bases; bases outside gene matches: 11. CDR3 length: 17 residues. Germline CDR1 is PRHDT and CDR2 is FYEKMQ (reference sequence). CDR3 loop: CASSEPPGTGGTYEQYF. The CDR3 nucleotides are TGTGCCAGCAGCGAACCTCCAGGGACAGGGGGGACCTACGAGCAGTACTTC.

The rearrangement links TRBV3-1 to TRBJ2-5, with 8 bases aligning to TRBD1. The CDR3 runs to 14 residues. The germline V gene has CDR1 LGHDT and CDR2 YNNKEL (reference sequence). V lost 4 bases and J lost 7; bases outside the gene matches: 8. The CDR3 DNA is TGTGCCAGCAGCCTCGGACAGGGAGGAGGGACCCAGTACTTC. Its translation is CASSLGQGGGTQYF.

The V gene is TRBV12-3 or TRBV12-4, the J gene TRBJ2-3; 7 bases map to TRBD2. The V gene end was trimmed by 4 bases and the J gene end by 0 bases; junction bases not matched to a gene: 19. The CDR3 consists of 20 residues. CDR3 sequence reads: CASSSWPYSSGTTSTDTQYF. The CDR3 DNA reads TGTGCCAGCAGTTCTTGGCCCTACTCTTCCGGGACTACGAGCACAGATACGCAGTATTTT.

The rearrangement joins TRBV30 to TRBJ2-1; no clear D gene. Germline assignment: CDR1 GTSNPN and CDR2 SVGIG (reference sequence). CDR3 length equals 15 residues. V shed 2 bases and J shed 1 base, with 12 bases lying between them. This CDR3 is CAWSHVVGSYNEQFF. Written as DNA, the CDR3 is TGTGCCTGGAGTCACGTTGTCGGTTCCTACAATGAGCAGTTCTTC. Complete variable domain (other parts from reference TRBV30 and TRBJ2-1): SQTIHQWPATLVQPVGSPLSLECTVEGTSNPNLYWYRQAAGRGLQLLFYSVGIGQISSEVPQNLSASRPQDRQFILSSKKLLLSDSGFYLCAWSHVVGSYNEQFFGPGTRLTVL.

This clonotype was seen a few times. The V gene is TRBV18, the J gene TRBJ1-3, with TRBD1 as a possible D gene (6 bases). Germline assignment: CDR1 KGHSH and CDR2 LQKENI. V lost 3 bases, J lost 2 bases, and 11 bases lay in between. The CDR3 consists of 15 residues. This CDR3 is CASSPRDTAGNTIYF. In DNA form, the CDR3 reads TGTGCCAGCTCACCGCGGGACACTGCTGGAAACACCATATATTTT.

With respect to this clonotype: Since a much larger clone is just one base distant, this may be a read error. V is TRBV28 and J is TRBJ1-3; TRBD1 matches at 9 bases. Unmatched junction bases numbered 5, after V lost 5 bases and J lost 3 bases. The CDR3 is 15 residues long. CDR1 MDHEN and CDR2 SYDVKM come from the germline V gene. CDR3 loop: CASSPQGAGGNTIYF. In DNA form, the CDR3 reads TGTGCCAGCAGTCCACAGGGGGCTGGTGGAAACACCATATATTTT.

This clonotype turned up a few times. The CDR3 protein is CASSLTTHRELFF. The CDR3 DNA sequence: TGTGCCAGCAGCTTGACAACCCACCGGGAGCTGTTTTTT. The chain employs TRBV11-2 and TRBJ2-2; no firm D call. The CDR3 is made up of 13 amino acids. V was pared by 3 bases and J by 9 bases, with 11 bases between. Germline V gene sequence: CDR1 SGHAT, CDR2 FQNNGV.

This clonotype has a handful of counts. The chain uses TRBV29-1 and TRBJ2-1; 7 bases are shared with TRBD1. There are 14 residues in the CDR3. The V segment lost 6 bases and the J segment 6 bases; nucleotides outside the gene matches: 11. Germline V gene lookup returns CDR1 SQVTM and CDR2 ANQGSEA. The CDR3 protein is CSVAEGQSGNEQFF. The CDR3 DNA is TGCAGCGTCGCTGAGGGACAGTCTGGCAATGAGCAGTTCTTC.

This clonotype has ten or more counts. The chain joins TRBV3-1 to TRBJ2-3, with 10 positions matching TRBD2. CDR1 is LGHDT, CDR2 YNNKEL, per germline (reference sequence). J gave up 1 base and V 4 bases, and 8 bases lay outside the gene matches. The CDR3 is 17 amino acids. The DNA for the CDR3 is TGTGCCAGCAGCCCCCAGCGGGGGGGGTCTGGCACAGATACGCAGTATTTT. Translation: CASSPQRGGSGTDTQYF.

A remark on this clonotype: Sequence at one end of the junction differs from germline and may be a read error. The V and J genes are TRBV3-1 and TRBJ2-7, with TRBD1 matching 8 bases. CDR1 is LGHDT and CDR2 is YNNKEL in the germline V gene (reference sequence). The CDR3 contains 14 residues. The DNA for the CDR3 is TGTGCCAGCAGCCAAGTCGGACAGGGCTACGAGCGGTACTTC. This gives the protein CASSQVGQGYERYF.

The chain couples TRBV29-1 to TRBJ2-1, with TRBD1 matching over 9 bases. Germline V lookup: CDR1 SQVTM, CDR2 ANQGSEA. V shed 0 bases and J 9 bases; nucleotides not matched to a gene: 6. The length of the CDR3 is 14 residues. CDR3 protein: CSVEEGQGTFEQFF. CDR3 bases: TGCAGCGTTGAAGAGGGACAGGGTACGTTTGAGCAGTTCTTC.

Comment on this clonotype: This could be a read error, since a much larger clone is one nucleotide away. The chain recombines TRBV15 with TRBJ1-1; D is unclear. CDR3 length: 15 amino acids. Per the germline V gene, CDR1 is LNHNV and CDR2 is YYDKDF (reference sequence). The V and J ends lost 4 bases and 3 bases respectively, with 15 bases between them. The CDR3 here is CATSIETELYTEAFF. The CDR3 bases are TGTGCCACCAGCATAGAAACAGAGCTGTACACTGAAGCTTTCTTT. Full variable domain (missing parts from reference TRBV15 and TRBJ1-1): DAMVIQNPRYQVTQFGKPVTLSCSQTLNHNVMYWYQQKSSQAPKLLFHYYDKDFNNEADTPDNFQSRRPNTSFCFLDIRSPGLGDTAMYLCATSIETELYTEAFFGQGTRLTVV.

J is TRBJ2-7 and V is TRBV18, with TRBD1 matching over 9 bases. V shed 10 bases, J shed 3 bases, and the junction held 10 bases outside the gene matches. This CDR3 is 14 amino acids long. Germline loops: CDR1 KGHSH, CDR2 LQKENI. The DNA of the CDR3 is TGTGCCACTGCCACCGGGACAGGGTTCTACGAGCAGTACTTC. This encodes CATATGTGFYEQYF. Full variable domain (rest looked up from reference TRBV18 and TRBJ2-7): NAGVMQNPRHLVRRRGQEARLRCSPMKGHSHVYWYRQLPEEGLKFMVYLQKENIIDESGMPKERFSAEFPKEGPSILRIQQVVRGDSAAYFCATATGTGFYEQYFGPGTRLTVT.

The J gene is TRBJ1-2, the V gene TRBV11-2, with D perhaps matching TRBD1 (6 bases). Trimming pared 1 base from V and 6 bases from J, leaving 12 bases between. Germline V lookup: CDR1 SGHAT, CDR2 FQNNGV. The CDR3 loop spans 14 amino acids. CDR3 in amino acids: CASSLGGGGDGYTF. The CDR3 region has the DNA TGTGCCAGCAGCTTAGGAGGGGGTGGCGATGGCTACACCTTC.

In this sample, this clonotype turned up many times. The chain joins TRBV7-2 to TRBJ2-5; 14 bases fit TRBD2. Germline CDR1 is SGHTA and CDR2 is FQGNSA. The CDR3 runs to 15 residues. V dropped 1 base and J dropped 7; count of bases not matched to a gene: 2. The CDR3 sequence: CASSLEGTSGGTQYF. DNA for the CDR3: TGTGCCAGCAGCTTAGAAGGGACTAGCGGGGGGACCCAGTACTTC.

The V call is TRBV20-1, the J call TRBJ2-7; 9 positions match TRBD1. The CDR3 length is 17 residues. Per the germline V gene, CDR1 is DFQATT and CDR2 is SNEGSKA (reference sequence). V trimming: 0 bases; J trimming: 1 base; junction bases outside the gene matches: 10. The CDR3, as DNA: TGCAGTGCTAGAGATCTCACGGGGACAGGGACATCCTACGAGCAGTACTTC. Translating it yields CSARDLTGTGTSYEQYF.

This clonotype was detected ten times or more. This chain uses TRBV5-1 with TRBJ1-2; D is possibly TRBD1 (6 bases). This CDR3 comprises 13 residues. The V end was cut by 3 bases, the J end by 3 bases, with 9 bases between. The V gene's germline CDR1 is SGHRS and CDR2 YFSETQ. This CDR3 is CASSWGADYGYTF. The CDR3 coding sequence is TGCGCCAGCAGCTGGGGGGCTGACTATGGCTACACCTTC.

This chain connects TRBV28 to TRBJ1-2; D is uncertain. The CDR3 contains 14 residues. Germline CDR1 is MDHEN and CDR2 is SYDVKM. V was trimmed by 7 bases and J by 0 bases, leaving 12 bases between them. The CDR3 loop is CASNPPRPNYGYTF. CDR3 nucleotide sequence: TGTGCCAGCAACCCGCCCCGTCCTAACTATGGCTACACCTTC.

At least ten counts were recorded for this clonotype. The CDR3 spells CASSPLPGRGEATNEKLFF. Written as DNA, the CDR3 is TGTGCCAGCAGCCCGTTACCTGGGAGGGGAGAGGCAACTAATGAAAAACTGTTTTTT. The chain links TRBV3-1 to TRBJ1-4, with D possibly matching TRBD1 (5 bases). Germline CDR1 is LGHDT and CDR2 is YNNKEL (reference sequence). The CDR3 runs to 19 residues. Trimming removed 4 bases at V and 0 bases at J, with 21 bases between. The variable domain in full, completed from reference TRBV3-1 and TRBJ1-4, reads DTAVSQTPKYLVTQMGNDKSIKCEQNLGHDTMYWYKQDSKKFLKIMFSYNNKELIINETVPNRFSPKSPDKAHLNLHINSLELGDSAVYFCASSPLPGRGEATNEKLFFGSGTQLSVL.

Ten or more counts support this clonotype. The J gene is TRBJ1-5, the V gene TRBV20-1, with TRBD1 matching 7 bases. With 5 bases clipped from V and 4 bases from J, the junction kept 5 bases outside the gene matches. The CDR3 has 13 residues. Germline V gene sequence: CDR1 DFQATT, CDR2 SNEGSKA (reference sequence). As DNA, the CDR3 is TGCAGTGCTTGGGACAGCCAGAATCAGCCCCAGCATTTT. Translated: CSAWDSQNQPQHF.

This chain connects TRBV24-1 to TRBJ2-3; TRBD1 agrees at 8 bases. In germline, CDR1 is KGHDR, CDR2 SFDVKD. J was trimmed by 1 base and V by 6 bases; bases with no gene match: 2. This CDR3 region has 14 residues. CDR3 coding DNA: TGTGCCACCAGTCGGGGACAGGGCACAGATACGCAGTATTTT. It specifies CATSRGQGTDTQYF.

As for this clonotype: With a much larger clone just one base away, this may be a read error. The CDR3 does not close with the conserved phenylalanine or tryptophan, likely indicating a read error. The gene calls are TRBV6-5 and TRBJ1-1; D ambiguous. Germline CDR1 and CDR2: MNHEY and SVGAGI. This CDR3 contains 16 residues. V gave up 0 bases and J gave up 4 bases, with 15 bases separating them. CDR3 region: CASSYSIGRRGTEAFL. The CDR3 DNA is TGTGCCAGCAGTTACTCGATAGGGCGGCGGGGCACTGAAGCTTTCCTT.

The chain combines TRBV28 with TRBJ1-1, with 8 bases fitting TRBD1. The CDR3 length is 11 residues. The V gene's germline CDR1 is MDHEN and CDR2 SYDVKM. V shed 8 bases and J 12 bases; nucleotides not matched to a gene: 8. The CDR3 sequence is CASAAGGKTFF. For the CDR3, the DNA is TGTGCCAGCGCGGCAGGGGGCAAAACTTTCTTT.